The 32 T cell receptor beta chains reported below all come from one sample, sequenced in a study of OX40 agonist ivuxolimab in advanced cancers. Profiled with immunoSEQ multiplex PCR; TCRdb holds only in-frame clones, not every one. Of 55,000 to 75,000 clones listed, around 85% were seen once; the top ten hold approximately 4.3%. The sequencing used CD4+ or CD8+ T cells sorted from blood, collected in a trial of the OX40 agonist ivuxolimab. Receptors were obtained from an adult with an advanced solid tumor such as melanoma, head and neck, liver or kidney cancer.

This chain uses TRBV4-1 with TRBJ2-4; 9 positions agree with TRBD2. This CDR3 comprises 13 residues. CDR1 and CDR2 (germline): MGHRA, YSYEKL. Trimming cost V 5 bases and J 10 bases; bases outside gene matches: 6. Here the CDR3 DNA reads TGCGCCAGCAGCAATGACGCGGGGGGGATTCAGTACTTC. Translated, it gives CASSNDAGGIQYF.

The chain combines TRBV28 with TRBJ2-7; a weak D match, TRBD1 (6 bases). The germline V gene encodes CDR1 MDHEN and CDR2 SYDVKM. The V gene lost 6 bases and the J gene lost 3 bases, with 21 bases spanning the gap. This CDR3 is built from 16 residues. DNA of the CDR3: TGTGCCAGCAGCGGCCGAACAGGGAAGAAGGGCTACGAGCAGTACTTC. Amino acid sequence: CASSGRTGKKGYEQYF.

The chain combines TRBV7-2 with TRBJ1-1, with 8 bases fitting TRBD1. The CDR3 totals 17 residues. Germline V gene lookup returns CDR1 SGHTA and CDR2 FQGNSA. V was clipped by 3 bases and J by 4 bases; unmatched bases: 13. CDR3 nucleotide sequence: TGTGCCAGCAGCTTCCCTCGAAGACAGGGGAGCGCCACTGAAGCTTTCTTT. Amino acids: CASSFPRRQGSATEAFF.

The CDR3 sequence: CASSERSLYGYTF. CDR3 coding DNA: TGTGCCAGCAGTGAGCGGAGCCTCTATGGCTACACCTTC. The genes are TRBV6-1 and TRBJ1-2; D ambiguous. V was pared by 3 bases and J by 4 bases, with 9 bases between. The CDR3 has 13 amino acids. Germline CDR1 and CDR2: MNHNS and SASEGT.

The genes are TRBV2 and TRBJ2-5; 8 bases are shared with TRBD1. V shed 6 bases and J 2 bases; nucleotides not matched to a gene: 2. The CDR3 length is 13 residues. The germline gives CDR1 SNHLY, CDR2 FYNNEI. The CDR3 reads CASRRTGQETQYF. The CDR3 DNA reads as TGTGCCAGCAGACGGACAGGGCAAGAGACCCAGTACTTC.

The V gene is TRBV11-3, the J gene TRBJ2-2; 9 bases match TRBD1. Germline trimming cut 4 bases from V and 4 bases from J; bases unmatched to any gene: 7. The CDR3 length is 16 residues. CDR1 is SGHNT and CDR2 is YENEEA in the germline V gene. The CDR3 DNA follows: TGTGCCAGCAGCTCCGGGACAGGGAGTGTCACCGGGGAGCTGTTTTTT. It yields the protein CASSSGTGSVTGELFF.

V is TRBV28 and J is TRBJ1-5, with D possibly TRBD1 on 6 matching bases. The CDR3 is 14 residues long. The V gene's germline CDR1 is MDHEN and CDR2 SYDVKM. V was trimmed by 8 bases and J by 2 bases, leaving 13 bases between them. The CDR3 DNA sequence: TGTGCCAGCCTCCCCCCAGGGGGCAATCAGCCCCAGCATTTT. The encoded protein is CASLPPGGNQPQHF.

In this sample, this clone turned up a few times. Within the sample, other DNA sequences also encode this same CDR3. This chain joins TRBV28 and TRBJ1-5; D gene ambiguous. The V end was cut by 6 bases, the J end by 4 bases, with 4 bases between. This CDR3 contains 11 residues. The V gene's germline CDR1 is MDHEN and CDR2 SYDVKM. CDR3 residues: CASSLNQPQHF. For the CDR3, the DNA is TGTGCCAGCAGCCTAAATCAGCCCCAGCATTTT. Complete variable domain (other parts from reference TRBV28 and TRBJ1-5): DVKVTQSSRYLVKRTGEKVFLECVQDMDHENMFWYRQDPGLGLRLIYFSYDVKMKEKGDIPEGYSVSREKKERFSLILESASTNQTSMYLCASSLNQPQHFGDGTRLSIL.

The rearrangement joins TRBV4-3 to TRBJ1-5, with D unresolved. V was trimmed by 1 base and J by 7 bases, leaving 8 bases between them. The CDR3 loop spans 13 amino acids. The germline V gene has CDR1 LGHNA and CDR2 YSLEER. The CDR3 sequence is CASSQVVGQPQHF. For the CDR3, the DNA is TGCGCCAGCAGCCAAGTTGTAGGACAGCCCCAGCATTTT.

V gene TRBV5-1 combines with J gene TRBJ2-7; 9 bases line up with TRBD1. V shed 5 bases and J 5 bases; nucleotides not matched to a gene: 8. Germline lookup yields CDR1 SGHRS and CDR2 YFSETQ. This CDR3 comprises 14 residues. CDR3 sequence reads: CASRGTGKTHEQYF. CDR3 sequence (DNA): TGCGCCAGCAGGGGGACAGGGAAAACCCACGAGCAGTACTTC.

The chain uses TRBV5-1 and TRBJ1-1; D ambiguous. Trimming took 5 bases from V and 0 from J, leaving 11 bases between them. Germline V gene lookup returns CDR1 SGHRS and CDR2 YFSETQ. The CDR3 is 14 residues long. The CDR3 is CASSSGVMNTEAFF. CDR3 nucleotides: TGCGCCAGCAGTTCGGGTGTCATGAACACTGAAGCTTTCTTT.

The genes are TRBV4-1 and TRBJ1-3; D gene unclear. Trimming removed 2 bases at V and 2 bases at J, with 10 bases between. The CDR3 extends over 15 amino acids. Germline V gene lookup returns CDR1 MGHRA and CDR2 YSYEKL. This CDR3 is CASSQTNRAGNTIYF. CDR3 nucleotide sequence: TGCGCCAGCAGCCAAACGAATCGGGCTGGAAACACCATATATTTT.

The chain uses TRBV28 and TRBJ2-6; 9 nucleotides agree with TRBD1. The CDR3 loop spans 18 amino acids. Germline trimming cut 3 bases from V and 1 base from J; bases unmatched to any gene: 7. CDR1 and CDR2 from the germline V gene are MDHEN and SYDVKM. Here the CDR3 reads CASSFGSQGASGANVLTF. The CDR3 nucleotides are TGTGCCAGCAGTTTTGGTTCACAGGGGGCATCTGGGGCCAACGTCCTGACTTTC.

The V gene is TRBV5-6, the J gene TRBJ1-4, with unresolved D. Germline V gene sequence: CDR1 SGHDT, CDR2 YYEEEE. Deletions cut 4 bases from V and 3 bases from J, with 13 bases between. This CDR3 is built from 15 residues. For the CDR3, the DNA is TGTGCCAGCAGCCTCAAACGGGCGGCTAATGAAAAACTGTTTTTT. Residues: CASSLKRAANEKLFF. Using reference TRBV5-6 and TRBJ1-4 for the parts outside the CDR3, the full variable domain is DAGVTQSPTHLIKTRGQQVTLRCSPKSGHDTVSWYQQALGQGPQFIFQYYEEEERQRGNFPDRFSGHQFPNYSSELNVNALLLGDSALYLCASSLKRAANEKLFFGSGTQLSVL.

The chain joins TRBV29-1 to TRBJ1-1, with 7 bases aligning to TRBD1. The length of the CDR3 is 13 residues. V trimming: 7 bases; J trimming: 4 bases; junction bases outside the gene matches: 9. Germline lookup yields CDR1 SQVTM and CDR2 ANQGSEA. In nucleotides, the CDR3 is TGCAGCGCCCATGGGCAGGGGGGCACTGAAGCTTTCTTT. Protein sequence: CSAHGQGGTEAFF. Together with reference TRBV29-1 and TRBJ1-1, the CDR3 gives the full variable domain: SAVISQKPSRDICQRGTSLTIQCQVDSQVTMMFWYRQQPGQSLTLIATANQGSEATYESGFVIDKFPISRPNLTFSTLTVSNMSPEDSSIYLCSAHGQGGTEAFFGQGTRLTVV.

Relative to its sample, this clone is medium-sized. The chain has TRBV9 and TRBJ2-2, with 10 bases fitting TRBD2. The V and J ends lost 0 bases and 2 bases, in that order; junction bases with no gene match: 7. The CDR3 runs 18 residues. CDR1 and CDR2 (germline): SGDLS, YYNGEE. CDR3 in DNA: TGTGCCAGCAGCGTAGATGGAGCTAGCGGGGGTAACACCGGGGAGCTGTTTTTT. The encoded protein is CASSVDGASGGNTGELFF.

The rearrangement joins TRBV10-2 to TRBJ2-2; TRBD1 aligns across 8 bases. V lost 7 bases and J lost 1; bases outside the gene matches: 8. CDR1 WSHSY and CDR2 SAAADI come from the germline V gene. CDR3 length: 16 residues. The CDR3 spells CASILGQAVNTGELFF. The CDR3 bases are TGCGCCAGCATTCTGGGACAGGCAGTGAACACCGGGGAGCTGTTTTTT.

The J gene is TRBJ2-5, the V gene TRBV6-6; the D is unclear. The CDR3 consists of 12 residues. CDR1 and CDR2 (germline): MNHNY, SVGAGI (reference sequence). V gave up 1 base and J gave up 4 bases, with 4 bases separating them. The CDR3 region has the DNA TGTGCCAGCAGTTACTGGTCAGAGACCCAGTACTTC. It codes for CASSYWSETQYF.

The chain uses TRBV6-1 and TRBJ2-1; a possible D gene is TRBD1 (5 bases). Germline V gene sequence: CDR1 MNHNS, CDR2 SASEGT. V lost 4 bases and J lost 10, with 11 bases in between. The CDR3 loop spans 12 amino acids. This CDR3 is CASSVGQFEQFF. CDR3 bases: TGTGCCAGCAGTGTGGGGCAGTTCGAGCAGTTCTTC.

The chain employs TRBV19 and TRBJ2-7; the D gene is possibly TRBD1 (5 bases). CDR1 is LNHDA, CDR2 SQIVND, per germline (reference sequence). This CDR3 comprises 17 residues. With 7 bases removed from V and 4 bases from J, the gap between germline ends came to 26 bases. The CDR3, as DNA: TGTGCCAGTACCGAAAGCAGAACCAGGGTTGGCGGTTACGAGCAGTACTTC. Its translation: CASTESRTRVGGYEQYF.

The rearrangement uses TRBV6-7 and TRBJ2-5; 7 bases match TRBD2. TRBV6-7 is flagged as an ORF with uncertain function. V was clipped by 4 bases and J by 7 bases; unmatched bases: 9. This CDR3 is built from 14 residues. CDR3 sequence reads: CASSSGGSGGTQYF. The CDR3 DNA sequence: TGTGCCAGCAGTTCGGGCGGGAGCGGCGGGACCCAGTACTTC.

The chain is built from TRBV2 and TRBJ2-3, with TRBD1 identical over 10 bases. Germline V lookup: CDR1 SNHLY, CDR2 FYNNEI. Trimming took 3 bases from V and 0 from J; bases not matched to a gene: 15. CDR3 length: 20 residues. CDR3 loop: CASSEGTGEARASSTDTQYF. CDR3 in DNA: TGTGCCAGCAGTGAGGGGACAGGGGAGGCGCGGGCCTCTAGCACAGATACGCAGTATTTT.

V usage is TRBV7-2 and J usage is TRBJ2-7, with 12 positions matching TRBD1. This CDR3 region has 17 residues. Germline V gene data show CDR1 as SGHTA and CDR2 as FQGNSA. Unmatched junction bases numbered 14, after V lost 7 bases and J lost 4 bases. The CDR3 here is CASTANRPGQGAYEQYF. CDR3 in DNA: TGTGCCAGCACCGCGAACAGACCGGGACAGGGGGCGTACGAGCAGTACTTC.

The V gene is TRBV27, the J gene TRBJ2-7, with 10 bases identical to TRBD1. Germline CDR1 is MNHEY and CDR2 is SMNVEV (reference sequence). The CDR3 contains 14 residues. V dropped 6 bases and J dropped 2; count of bases not matched to a gene: 4. As DNA, the CDR3 is TGTGCCAGCAGGTCCGGGACAGGGGCCTACGAGCAGTACTTC. This codes for CASRSGTGAYEQYF.

The CDR3 nucleotides are TGTGCCAGCAGTCCAACAGGACGCCATGGGGGCTACACCTTC. This encodes CASSPTGRHGGYTF. V usage is TRBV28 and J usage is TRBJ1-2, with D perhaps matching TRBD1 (5 bases). Deletions cut 5 bases from V and 8 bases from J, with 18 bases between. Germline V gives CDR1 MDHEN, CDR2 SYDVKM. The CDR3 is 14 residues long.

The chain uses TRBV2 and TRBJ1-6, with TRBD1 matching 7 bases. This CDR3 is built from 15 residues. After removal of 6 bases from V and 7 bases from J, the junction contained 9 bases not matched to a gene. Germline V gene sequence: CDR1 SNHLY, CDR2 FYNNEI. CDR3 bases: TGTGCCAGCAGAGCTAGGACAGGACAAAATTCACCCCTCCACTTT. This codes for CASRARTGQNSPLHF.

CDR3 residues: CASSLALGNQPQHF. The DNA for the CDR3 is TGTGCCAGCAGCTTAGCGCTGGGCAATCAGCCCCAGCATTTT. V gene TRBV7-8 combines with J gene TRBJ1-5, with D unresolved. The CDR3 loop spans 14 amino acids. Germline lookup yields CDR1 SGHVS and CDR2 FQNEAQ. Trimming cost V 0 bases and J 2 bases, with 5 bases left between them.

The genes are TRBV6-5 and TRBJ2-5, with D hard to call. This CDR3 is 13 amino acids long. V lost 6 bases to trimming and J lost 2 bases, with 10 bases between them. Germline-derived CDR1 and CDR2 are MNHEY and SVGAGI. The DNA for the CDR3 is TGTGCCAGCAGCCGCCTTGATCAAGAGACCCAGTACTTC. Translation: CASSRLDQETQYF.

The chain employs TRBV11-2 and TRBJ1-2, with a tentative D call TRBD1 (6 bases). Trimming stripped 4 bases from V and 5 bases from J, with 14 bases between. CDR3 length: 14 residues. Germline V lookup: CDR1 SGHAT, CDR2 FQNNGV. This CDR3 is CASSYADRHYGYTF. CDR3 sequence (DNA): TGTGCCAGCAGCTACGCAGACAGGCATTATGGCTACACCTTC.

In this sample, this clone turned up a few times. The rearrangement joins TRBV6-6 to TRBJ2-3, with 9 bases fitting TRBD1. Germline assignment: CDR1 MNHNY and CDR2 SVGAGI (reference sequence). The CDR3 sequence is 15 residues long. V shed 6 bases, J shed 2 bases, and the junction held 6 bases outside the gene matches. Written as DNA, the CDR3 is TGTGCCAGCAGCCCCGACAGGGGGATCACAGATACGCAGTATTTT. This gives the protein CASSPDRGITDTQYF.

The chain recombines TRBV5-6 with TRBJ1-1; the D is unclear. With 3 bases removed from V and 6 bases from J, the gap between germline ends came to 18 bases. CDR1 and CDR2 from the germline V gene are SGHDT and YYEEEE. This CDR3 has 15 amino acids. The CDR3 nucleotides read TGTGCCAGCAGCTCTCGACTCTCCCCAGTCTCTGAAGCTTTCTTT. It encodes CASSSRLSPVSEAFF.

V is TRBV20-1 and J is TRBJ1-1; no firm D call. CDR1 is DFQATT, CDR2 SNEGSKA, per germline (reference sequence). This CDR3 has 11 residues. Trimming took 0 bases from V and 7 from J, leaving 6 bases between them. CDR3 bases: TGCAGTGCTAGAGAGAAAGTTGAAGCTTTCTTT. It encodes CSAREKVEAFF.